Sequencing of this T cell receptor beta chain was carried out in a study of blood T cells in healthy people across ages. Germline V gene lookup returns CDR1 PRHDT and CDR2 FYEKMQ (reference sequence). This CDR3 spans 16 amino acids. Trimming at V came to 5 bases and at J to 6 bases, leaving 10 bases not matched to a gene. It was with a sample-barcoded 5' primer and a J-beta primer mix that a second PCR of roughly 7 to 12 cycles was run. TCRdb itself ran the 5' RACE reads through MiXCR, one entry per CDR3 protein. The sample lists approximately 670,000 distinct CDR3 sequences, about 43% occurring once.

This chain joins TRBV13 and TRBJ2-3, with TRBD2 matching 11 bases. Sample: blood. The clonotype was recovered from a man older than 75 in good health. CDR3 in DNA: TGTGCCAGCAGCACGAAACTAGCGGGAGTTACGGATACGCAGTATTTT. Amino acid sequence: CASSTKLAGVTDTQYF.